This T cell receptor beta chain came from a study of blood T cells in healthy people across ages. This CDR3 has 15 residues. Trimming at V came to 7 bases and at J to 3 bases, leaving 11 bases not matched to a gene. A J-beta primer mix and a sample-barcoded 5' primer were used in a second PCR of about 7 to 12 cycles. TCRdb re-analysed the 5' RACE reads in MiXCR, keeping a single row per CDR3 protein. The sample comprises fewer than 2,000,000 distinct CDR3 sequences, about two fifths of which are singletons, and under 25% rests with the top ten. This TCR was recovered from a human donor in good health. The sequenced material came from blood. The V and J genes are TRBV12-3 or TRBV12-4 and TRBJ2-5, with 7 nucleotides matching TRBD1. CDR3 loop: CASTGLGTAEETQYF. As DNA, the CDR3 is TGTGCCAGCACCGGCCTAGGGACAGCGGAAGAGACCCAGTACTTC.